The 2 T cell receptor beta chains presented below share a single source sample, sequenced in a study of cytomegalovirus exposure and HLA in healthy donors. Both 60 Vbeta primers and 13 Jbeta primers went into the PCR. TCRdb's table, derived via immunoSEQ multiplex PCR, lists solely in-frame clones and lacks some. The data contain just over 65,000 clones, approximately 80% of them singletons. The sample consisted of PBMCs. Receptors originate from a human donor in good health.

The V gene is TRBV7-2, the J gene TRBJ1-5; TRBD1 agrees at 7 bases. CDR1 and CDR2 from the germline V gene are SGHTA and FQGNSA. V was clipped by 6 bases and J by 2 bases; unmatched bases: 4. The CDR3 is 14 amino acids. CDR3 bases: TGTGCCAGCAGAGGAACAGGGGGCAATCAGCCCCAGCATTTT. It yields the protein CASRGTGGNQPQHF. The whole variable domain, filled in from reference TRBV7-2 and TRBJ1-5, reads GAGVSQSPSNKVTEKGKDVELRCDPISGHTALYWYRQSLGQGLEFLIYFQGNSAPDKSGLPSDRFSAERTGGSVSTLTIQRTQQEDSAVYLCASRGTGGNQPQHFGDGTRLSIL.

The chain has TRBV7-9 and TRBJ2-5, with TRBD1 matching over 9 bases. V shed 4 bases and J 5 bases; nucleotides not matched to a gene: 17. This CDR3 spans 18 amino acids. Looked up from germline, CDR1 is SEHNR and CDR2 is FQNEAQ (reference sequence). The CDR3, as DNA: TGTGCCAGCAGCTCAATACCGGGACAGGGCTCACGGTCGGAGACCCAGTACTTC. It yields the protein CASSSIPGQGSRSETQYF.